These 7 T cell receptor beta chains share one sample of origin, sequenced in a study of T cells after posttransplantation cyclophosphamide. The table came from immunoSEQ multiplex PCR; TCRdb's copy has only in-frame clones and leaves some out. This sample carries about 39,000 clones, none of them present only once. Sequenced input: PBMCs. Receptors originate from a woman aged 50 to 60 in good health and a related stem cell transplant donor.

This clone was seen many times. V usage is TRBV7-9 and J usage is TRBJ1-5; possible D gene TRBD1, 5 bases. CDR3 length equals 12 residues. Looked up from germline, CDR1 is SEHNR and CDR2 is FQNEAQ (reference sequence). V lost 5 bases to trimming and J lost 5 bases, with 7 bases between them. The chain's CDR3 is CASSDRYQPQHF. DNA of the CDR3: TGTGCCAGCAGCGACAGATATCAGCCCCAGCATTTT.

This clone was recorded many times. The chain combines TRBV15 with TRBJ2-7, with a possible D match to TRBD1 (6 bases). In germline, CDR1 is LNHNV, CDR2 YYDKDF (reference sequence). Trimming took off 2 bases at V and 0 bases at J, with 8 bases between the two ends. CDR3 length: 14 residues. The CDR3 DNA reads as TGTGCCACCAGCAGAACGGACAGCTCCTACGAGCAGTACTTC. Protein: CATSRTDSSYEQYF.

This clone was seen repeatedly, ten times or more. This chain joins TRBV4-2 and TRBJ1-1; TRBD1 might be the D (6 bases). V was trimmed by 4 bases and J by 5 bases, leaving 17 bases between them. There are 15 residues in the CDR3. Germline V gene sequence: CDR1 LGHNA, CDR2 YNFKEQ. CDR3 amino acids: CASSLLGGGATEAFF. CDR3 sequence (DNA): TGTGCCAGCAGCCTCCTGGGCGGGGGCGCGACTGAAGCTTTCTTT.

A few counts support this clone. The V call is TRBV7-9, the J call TRBJ2-1; a weak D match, TRBD2 (6 bases). The CDR3 consists of 16 residues. The germline V gene has CDR1 SEHNR and CDR2 FQNEAQ (reference sequence). Trimming removed 4 bases at V and 10 bases at J, with 23 bases between. CDR3 in amino acids: CASSSTRAILAPEQFF. CDR3 bases: TGTGCCAGCAGCTCCACCAGAGCTATACTAGCCCCGGAGCAGTTCTTC.

This clone was counted at least ten times. The V call is TRBV5-6, the J call TRBJ2-3; 7 bases are a match to TRBD1. Looked up from germline, CDR1 is SGHDT and CDR2 is YYEEEE. This CDR3 region has 15 residues. Unmatched junction bases numbered 5, after V lost 4 bases and J lost 0 bases. CDR3 DNA: TGTGCCAGCAGCCCTGAGACAGGGAGCACAGATACGCAGTATTTT. It codes for CASSPETGSTDTQYF.

This clone was counted many times. The junction does not match germline at one end; this may be a read error. The gene calls are TRBV6-5 and TRBJ2-7; TRBD1 is a possible D gene (6 bases). This CDR3 is built from 11 residues. The V gene's germline CDR1 is MNHEY and CDR2 SVGAGI. CDR3 in DNA: TGTGCCAGCAGTAGGGGGACGGACTGGTGGTTC. Protein sequence: CASSRGTDWWF.

This clone was observed at least ten times. The chain joins TRBV7-2 to TRBJ1-5, with D unclear. Germline V gives CDR1 SGHTA, CDR2 FQGNSA. The CDR3 contains 14 residues. With 5 bases removed from V and 7 bases from J, the gap between germline ends came to 15 bases. The CDR3 sequence: CASSTGGASQPQHF. CDR3 coding DNA: TGTGCCAGCAGCACGGGTGGAGCCTCGCAGCCCCAGCATTTT.